Below, 18 T cell receptor beta chains from the same sample are listed, as sequenced in a study of T-cell reconstitution after alpha-beta-depleted transplantation in children. TCRbeta library preparation incorporated unique molecular identifiers. TCRdb reanalysed the PCR reads using MiXCR and keeps one entry per CDR3 protein. Here the sample spans about 980,000 distinct CDR3 sequences, less than 30% being singletons. Material: PBMCs, mostly from graft donor cells, obtained 360 days after TCRalphabeta/CD19-depleted stem cell transplant. These receptors came from a boy in the first two years of life who had a stem cell transplant for SCID, so the T cells may come from the graft donor.

This clonotype appeared a few times. The chain employs TRBV12-3 or TRBV12-4 and TRBJ2-3; possibly TRBD2 for D (7 bases). This CDR3 contains 14 residues. The V and J ends lost 2 bases and 10 bases respectively, with 16 bases between them. The CDR3 here is CASSLRGGAVAQYF. CDR3 DNA sequence: TGTGCCAGCAGTTTACGAGGGGGGGCTGTAGCGCAGTATTTT.

This clonotype was seen a few times. This sequence joins TRBV5-1 and TRBJ2-5; D may be TRBD2 (5 bases). Per germline, CDR1 SGHRS and CDR2 YFSETQ. The CDR3 is 17 residues long. V was pared by 0 bases and J by 4 bases, with 19 bases between. Here the CDR3 reads CASSLDGIWGVRETQYF. The CDR3, as DNA: TGCGCCAGCAGCTTGGACGGCATATGGGGAGTTCGAGAGACCCAGTACTTC.

This clonotype was picked up a small number of times. The CDR3 region has the DNA TGTGCCAGCAGCTTAGAGGACAGCCCCTACGAGCAGTACTTC. Its protein product is CASSLEDSPYEQYF. The gene calls are TRBV13 and TRBJ2-7; tentative D call: TRBD1 (6 bases). V was shortened by 1 base and J by 2 bases, with 9 bases between the two germline ends. From germline, CDR1 is PRHDT and CDR2 FYEKMQ (reference sequence). CDR3 length: 14 residues.

A note on this clonotype: Since no conserved phenylalanine or tryptophan closes the CDR3, a read error is the likely cause. CDR3 loop: CSVEDHRLAGTIKGQFS. The CDR3 DNA sequence: TGCAGCGTTGAAGATCACCGACTAGCGGGCACTATCAAGGGGCAGTTCTCC. The V gene is TRBV29-1, the J gene TRBJ2-1; 10 bases map to TRBD2. The CDR3 extends over 17 amino acids. The junction had 17 bases not matched to a gene; V was cut back by 0 bases and J by 12 bases. Per germline, CDR1 SQVTM and CDR2 ANQGSEA.

This clonotype was observed a handful of times. This sequence joins TRBV29-1 and TRBJ1-5, with D tentatively TRBD1 (6 bases). This CDR3 has 13 residues. Germline V gene data show CDR1 as SQVTM and CDR2 as ANQGSEA. Trimming took 6 bases from V and 4 from J, leaving 13 bases between them. CDR3 loop: CSVGSGANQPQHF. DNA of the CDR3: TGCAGCGTGGGGTCGGGGGCTAATCAGCCCCAGCATTTT.

This clonotype has a handful of counts. This chain connects TRBV20-1 to TRBJ2-1; possibly TRBD1 for D (6 bases). Germline values: CDR1 DFQATT, CDR2 SNEGSKA (reference sequence). Trimming removed 5 bases at V and 0 bases at J, with 14 bases between. The length of the CDR3 is 15 residues. The CDR3 DNA is TGCAGTGCTTTCCCGGGACACCTCTCCTACAATGAGCAGTTCTTC. Translated: CSAFPGHLSYNEQFF.

Here the CDR3 DNA reads TGTGCCAGCAGCTCGAGGGGACAGGCGCATGGCTACACCTTC. Translating gives CASSSRGQAHGYTF. The genes are TRBV7-9 and TRBJ1-2; 8 bases line up with TRBD1. V shed 4 bases and J 6 bases; nucleotides not matched to a gene: 7. Germline CDR1 and CDR2: SEHNR and FQNEAQ (reference sequence). The CDR3 has 14 amino acids. Complete variable domain (other parts from reference TRBV7-9 and TRBJ1-2): DTGVSQNPRHKITKRGQNVTFRCDPISEHNRLYWYRQTLGQGPEFLTYFQNEAQLEKSRLLSDRFSAERPKGSFSTLEIQRTEQGDSAMYLCASSSRGQAHGYTFGSGTRLTVV.

This clonotype was seen a handful of times. The rearrangement uses TRBV9 and TRBJ2-1, with TRBD2 identical over 7 bases. V shed 4 bases and J 2 bases; nucleotides not matched to a gene: 6. Per the germline V gene, CDR1 is SGDLS and CDR2 is YYNGEE. The CDR3 runs to 15 residues. CDR3 in amino acids: CASSLSGAPYNEQFF. In DNA form, the CDR3 reads TGTGCCAGCAGCCTGAGCGGGGCCCCCTACAATGAGCAGTTCTTC.

This clonotype was detected only a few times. The CDR3 nucleotides are TGTGCCATCAGTGAGGAGGGTGGCAGGAGCACAGATACGCAGTATTTT. Translating gives CAISEEGGRSTDTQYF. This rearrangement joins TRBV10-3 to TRBJ2-3; possibly TRBD2 for D (5 bases). This CDR3 contains 16 residues. V was clipped by 2 bases and J by 0 bases, with 12 bases between them. The germline gives CDR1 ENHRY, CDR2 SYGVKD.

This clonotype was picked up a small number of times. V gene TRBV18 combines with J gene TRBJ2-7; 7 bases align to TRBD1. CDR3 size: 13 residues. From germline, CDR1 is KGHSH and CDR2 LQKENI. V was pared by 3 bases and J by 5 bases, with 4 bases of the junction left unmatched. The CDR3 nucleotides are TGTGCCAGCTCACCGAGGGGGCTGAACGAGCAGTACTTC. Amino acid sequence: CASSPRGLNEQYF.

This clonotype was counted a few times. The chain combines TRBV6-2 or TRBV6-3 with TRBJ1-3; D gene unclear. Germline V gives CDR1 MNHEY, CDR2 SVGEGT. The CDR3 covers 14 residues. V lost 5 bases and J lost 2, with 10 bases in between. DNA of the CDR3: TGTGCCAGCAGTACCGGGGTTACTGGAAACACCATATATTTT. Protein sequence: CASSTGVTGNTIYF.

This chain connects TRBV18 to TRBJ2-1, with D perhaps assigned TRBD1 or TRBD2 (6 bases each). CDR1 is KGHSH and CDR2 is LQKENI in the germline V gene. The CDR3 runs to 16 residues. Trimming removed 6 bases from V and 5 bases from J, with 20 bases in between. This CDR3 reads CASSPPQGRFNNEQFF. Written as DNA, the CDR3 is TGTGCCAGCTCCCCCCCTCAGGGGAGGTTTAACAATGAGCAGTTCTTC.

The chain employs TRBV11-1 and TRBJ2-2; TRBD1 aligns across 11 bases. V dropped 3 bases and J dropped 4; count of bases not matched to a gene: 10. This CDR3 spans 18 amino acids. The V gene's germline CDR1 is SGHAT and CDR2 FQDESV (reference sequence). This chain's CDR3 is CASSFTGTGGTSTGELFF. CDR3 nucleotide sequence: TGTGCCAGCAGCTTCACCGGGACAGGGGGTACGAGCACCGGGGAGCTGTTTTTT.

This clonotype came up many times. The chain joins TRBV13 to TRBJ1-1, with D unclear. The V end was cut by 8 bases, the J end by 0 bases, with 4 bases between. The CDR3 loop spans 11 amino acids. The germline V gene has CDR1 PRHDT and CDR2 FYEKMQ (reference sequence). Here the CDR3 reads CASLVNTEAFF. The CDR3 DNA is TGTGCCAGCTTGGTGAACACTGAAGCTTTCTTT.

The chain links TRBV20-1 to TRBJ2-3, with TRBD2 matching over 9 bases. This CDR3 has 16 residues. From germline, CDR1 is DFQATT and CDR2 SNEGSKA (reference sequence). V gave up 4 bases and J gave up 0 bases; unmatched junction bases: 8. This CDR3 reads CSAISGGSPSTDTQYF. DNA for the CDR3: TGCAGTGCTATCAGCGGGGGGTCTCCTAGCACAGATACGCAGTATTTT.

CDR3 coding DNA: TGTGCCAGCAGCTTGGGACTAGCGGGGGCAACCGGGGAGCTGTTTTTT. Protein sequence: CASSLGLAGATGELFF. The chain has TRBV7-2 and TRBJ2-2, with 14 bases fitting TRBD2. There are 16 residues in the CDR3. The germline CDR1 and CDR2 sequences are SGHTA and FQGNSA. J gave up 5 bases and V 3 bases, and 2 bases lay outside the gene matches.

The chain carries TRBV20-1 and TRBJ1-1; no clear D. This CDR3 spans 13 amino acids. The V end lost 6 bases, the J end lost 0 bases, and 11 bases lay between the germline ends. Germline CDR1 is DFQATT and CDR2 is SNEGSKA (reference sequence). The DNA of the CDR3 is TGCAGTGCGCTTGCGGTGCTGAACACTGAAGCTTTCTTT. It encodes CSALAVLNTEAFF.

A word on this clonotype: One end of the junction varies from germline; a read error may be responsible. The chain carries TRBV9 and TRBJ1-2; a weak D match, TRBD1 (5 bases). The CDR3 totals 13 residues. CDR1 is SGDLS, CDR2 YYNGEE, per germline. The CDR3 sequence is CSSSVGQNYGYTF. For the CDR3, the DNA is TGTTCCAGCAGCGTAGGACAAAACTATGGCTACACCTTC.